This TCR beta chain was recovered during a study of OX40 agonist ivuxolimab in advanced cancers. At the level of the study: With ivuxolimab, an agonistic anti-OX40 (CD134) antibody, patients were treated.

General study results and limits: The antigen specificity of the peripheral T cells (those that were expanded) was not determined. Low normalized T-cell clonal expansion was also seen in some nonresponders.

Profiled with immunoSEQ multiplex PCR; TCRdb holds only in-frame clones, not every one. The sample includes fewer than 80,000 clones, about 83% of them seen just once. V trimming: 5 bases; J trimming: 4 bases; junction bases outside the gene matches: 4. CDR3 size: 13 residues. Per the germline V gene, CDR1 is SGHTA and CDR2 is FQGNSA. A note on this clone: Its antigen is currently unknown.

No patient had autoimmune disease or received systemic immunosuppression. The rearrangement joins TRBV7-2 to TRBJ2-5; TRBD1 matches at 7 bases. This receptor was taken from an adult with an advanced solid tumor such as melanoma, head and neck, liver or kidney cancer. The sample was CD4+ or CD8+ T cells sorted from blood, taken in a trial of the OX40 agonist ivuxolimab. The DNA of the CDR3 is TGTGCCAGCAGCCGACAGGGCGGAGAGACCCAGTACTTC. This translates into CASSRQGGETQYF.